The 6 T cell receptor beta chains in this list originate from one sample, sequenced in a study of T cell repertoires in aging, cancer and after chemotherapy. Amplification of TCR beta used genomic DNA extracted from peripheral blood. Rearranged V-D-J TRB sequences were amplified with a mixed TRB-A/B primer pool. One entry per CDR3 protein, called by TCRdb with MiXCR from the multiplex PCR reads. Among several hundred distinct CDR3 sequences listed, about a third were seen once. The sample taken for sequencing was blood. The receptor source for this set is a human donor with a solid tumor.

J is TRBJ2-1 and V is TRBV14, with unresolved D. CDR3 length: 13 residues. The V end was cut by 4 bases, the J end by 6 bases, with 10 bases between. CDR1 is SGHDN, CDR2 FVKESK, per germline. The CDR3 here is CASSRSGPNEQFF. For the CDR3, the DNA is TGTGCCAGCAGCCGGTCGGGTCCCAATGAGCAGTTCTTC.

Relative to its sample, this clonotype is large. The chain joins TRBV20-1 to TRBJ2-7, with TRBD2 matching 8 bases. Per the germline V gene, CDR1 is DFQATT and CDR2 is SNEGSKA (reference sequence). This CDR3 has 14 amino acids. V was pared by 1 base and J by 6 bases, with 8 bases of the junction left unmatched. The CDR3 nucleotides read TGCAGTGCTAGAGGTGTAGCGGGACGCAGCGAGCAGTACTTC. It codes for CSARGVAGRSEQYF.

This clonotype was seen only a few times. The chain couples TRBV7-9 to TRBJ2-6; no firm D call. V lost 4 bases, J lost 3 bases, and 7 bases lay in between. Germline CDR1 and CDR2: SEHNR and FQNEAQ (reference sequence). This CDR3 region has 14 residues. The CDR3 region has the DNA TGTGCCAGCAGCTCTTCTATTGGGGCCAACGTCCTGACTTTC. Translation: CASSSSIGANVLTF.

Only a few counts were recorded for this clonotype. For the CDR3, the DNA is TGCAGTGCTCCCCGAATGGGAGGGGACACTGAAGCTTTCTTT. Translating it yields CSAPRMGGDTEAFF. This sequence joins TRBV20-1 and TRBJ1-1; possibly TRBD1 for D (5 bases). V shed 5 bases and J shed 3 bases, with 16 bases lying between them. The CDR3 has 14 residues. Germline CDR1 and CDR2: DFQATT and SNEGSKA (reference sequence).

This clonotype was counted only a few times. V usage is TRBV20-1 and J usage is TRBJ2-1; the match to TRBD2 covers 10 bases. The J segment lost 9 bases and the V segment lost 5 bases, leaving 7 bases of the junction unmatched. Germline V gene sequence: CDR1 DFQATT, CDR2 SNEGSKA (reference sequence). This CDR3 region has 13 residues. The CDR3 DNA reads as TGCAGTGCTCCCAAGAGCGGGGGGGCTGAGCAGTTCTTC. It is translated as CSAPKSGGAEQFF.

This chain joins TRBV20-1 and TRBJ1-5; the D is unclear. Germline V gene sequence: CDR1 DFQATT, CDR2 SNEGSKA (reference sequence). The CDR3 covers 15 residues. V lost 1 base and J lost 0, with 10 bases in between. CDR3 sequence (DNA): TGCAGTGCTAGAGTAGTCAGAAATAGCAATCAGCCCCAGCATTTT. Translation gives CSARVVRNSNQPQHF.